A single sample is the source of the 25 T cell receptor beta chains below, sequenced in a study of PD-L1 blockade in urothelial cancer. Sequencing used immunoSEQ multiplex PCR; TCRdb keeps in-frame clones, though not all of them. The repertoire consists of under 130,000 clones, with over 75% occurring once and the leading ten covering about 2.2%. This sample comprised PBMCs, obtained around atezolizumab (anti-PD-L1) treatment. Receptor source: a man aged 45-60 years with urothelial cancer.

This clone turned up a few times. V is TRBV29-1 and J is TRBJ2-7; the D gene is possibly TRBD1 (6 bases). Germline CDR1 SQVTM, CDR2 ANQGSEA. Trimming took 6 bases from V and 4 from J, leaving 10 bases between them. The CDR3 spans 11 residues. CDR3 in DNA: TGCAGCGTCGTACAGGGATACGAGCAGTACTTC. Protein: CSVVQGYEQYF.

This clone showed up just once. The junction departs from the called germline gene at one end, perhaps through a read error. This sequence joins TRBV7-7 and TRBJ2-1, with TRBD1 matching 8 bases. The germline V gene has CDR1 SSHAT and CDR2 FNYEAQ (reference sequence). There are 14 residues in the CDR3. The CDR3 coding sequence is TGTGCTAGCAGCCGATATACAGGGGGCAATGAGCAGTTCTTC. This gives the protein CASSRYTGGNEQFF.

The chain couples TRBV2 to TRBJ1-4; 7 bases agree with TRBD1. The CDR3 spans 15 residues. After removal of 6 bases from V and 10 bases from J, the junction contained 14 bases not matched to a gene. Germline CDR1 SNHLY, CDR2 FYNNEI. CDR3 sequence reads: CASRRQGDLMRKLFF. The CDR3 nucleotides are TGTGCCAGCAGACGACAGGGAGACCTAATGAGAAAACTGTTTTTT. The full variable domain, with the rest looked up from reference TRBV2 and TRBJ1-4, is EPEVTQTPSHQVTQMGQEVILRCVPISNHLYFYWYRQILGQKVEFLVSFYNNEISEKSEIFDDQFSVERPDGSNFTLKIRSTKLEDSAMYFCASRRQGDLMRKLFFGSGTQLSVL.

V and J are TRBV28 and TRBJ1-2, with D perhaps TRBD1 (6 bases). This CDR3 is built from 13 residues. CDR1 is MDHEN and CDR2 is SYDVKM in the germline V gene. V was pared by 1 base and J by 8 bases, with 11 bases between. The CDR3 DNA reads TGTGCCAGCAGTTTATCCGCAGGGGCGGGCTACACCTTC. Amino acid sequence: CASSLSAGAGYTF.

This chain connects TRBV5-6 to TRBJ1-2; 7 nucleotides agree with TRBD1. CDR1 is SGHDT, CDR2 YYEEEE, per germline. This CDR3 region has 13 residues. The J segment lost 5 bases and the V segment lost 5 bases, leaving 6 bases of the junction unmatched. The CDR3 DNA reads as TGTGCCAGCAGATTACAGGGGTCGTATGGCTACACCTTC. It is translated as CASRLQGSYGYTF.

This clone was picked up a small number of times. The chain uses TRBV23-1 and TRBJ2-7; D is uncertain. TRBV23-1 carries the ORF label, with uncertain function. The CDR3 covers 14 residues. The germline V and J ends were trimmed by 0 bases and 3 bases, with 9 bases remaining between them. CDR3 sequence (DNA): TGCGCCAGCAGTCAATCCCACTGGAGCTACGAGCAGTACTTC. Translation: CASSQSHWSYEQYF.

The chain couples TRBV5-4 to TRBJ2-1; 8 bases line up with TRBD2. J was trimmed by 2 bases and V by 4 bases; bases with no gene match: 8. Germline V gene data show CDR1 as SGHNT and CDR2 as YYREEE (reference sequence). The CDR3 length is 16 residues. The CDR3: CASSPGGAGAYNEQFF. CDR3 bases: TGTGCCAGCAGCCCGGGGGGAGCGGGAGCCTACAATGAGCAGTTCTTC.

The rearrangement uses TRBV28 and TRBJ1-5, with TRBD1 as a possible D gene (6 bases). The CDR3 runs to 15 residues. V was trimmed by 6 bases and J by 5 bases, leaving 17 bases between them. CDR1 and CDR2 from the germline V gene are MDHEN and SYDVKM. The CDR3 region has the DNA TGTGCCAGCAGCAGGGCTTGGGGGCAACATCAGCCCCAGCATTTT. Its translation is CASSRAWGQHQPQHF.

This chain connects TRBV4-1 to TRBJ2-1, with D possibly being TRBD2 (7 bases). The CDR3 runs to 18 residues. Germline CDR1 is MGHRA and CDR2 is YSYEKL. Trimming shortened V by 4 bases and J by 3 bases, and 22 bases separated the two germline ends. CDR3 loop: CASSLTGRTGGGYNEQFF. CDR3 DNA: TGCGCCAGCAGCCTGACAGGCCGGACGGGGGGAGGCTACAATGAGCAGTTCTTC.

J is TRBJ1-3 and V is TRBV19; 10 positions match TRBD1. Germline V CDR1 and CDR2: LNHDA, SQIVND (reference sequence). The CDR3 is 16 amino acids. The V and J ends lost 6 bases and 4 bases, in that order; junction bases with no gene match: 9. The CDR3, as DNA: TGTGCCAGTAGCGCCCCAGACAGGGGGCCAGGAAACACCATATATTTT. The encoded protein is CASSAPDRGPGNTIYF.

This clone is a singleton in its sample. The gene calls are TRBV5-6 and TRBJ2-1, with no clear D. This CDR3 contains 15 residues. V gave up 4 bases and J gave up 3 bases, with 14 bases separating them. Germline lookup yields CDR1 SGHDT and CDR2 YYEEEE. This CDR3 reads CASSLGWAYYNEQFF. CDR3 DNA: TGTGCCAGCAGCCTCGGATGGGCCTACTACAATGAGCAGTTCTTC.

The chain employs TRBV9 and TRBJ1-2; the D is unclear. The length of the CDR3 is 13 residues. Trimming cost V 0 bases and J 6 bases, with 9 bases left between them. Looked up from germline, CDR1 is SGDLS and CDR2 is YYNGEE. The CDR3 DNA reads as TGTGCCAGCAGCGTAGCTTGGAGGAATGGCTACACCTTC. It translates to CASSVAWRNGYTF.

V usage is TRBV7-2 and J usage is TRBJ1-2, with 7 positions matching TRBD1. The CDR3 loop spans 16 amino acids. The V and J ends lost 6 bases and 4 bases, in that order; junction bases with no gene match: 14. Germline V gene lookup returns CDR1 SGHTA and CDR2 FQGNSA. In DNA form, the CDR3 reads TGTGCCAGCAGTAAACAGGGGTCAAGTTCGCTCTATGGCTACACCTTC. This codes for CASSKQGSSSLYGYTF. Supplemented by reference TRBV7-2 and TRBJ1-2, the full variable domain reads GAGVSQSPSNKVTEKGKDVELRCDPISGHTALYWYRQSLGQGLEFLIYFQGNSAPDKSGLPSDRFSAERTGGSVSTLTIQRTQQEDSAVYLCASSKQGSSSLYGYTFGSGTRLTVV.

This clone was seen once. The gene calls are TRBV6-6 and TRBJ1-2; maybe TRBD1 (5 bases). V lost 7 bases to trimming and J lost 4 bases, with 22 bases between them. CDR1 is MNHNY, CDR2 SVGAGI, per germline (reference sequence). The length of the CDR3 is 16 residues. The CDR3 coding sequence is TGTGCCAGCACTAACTCGGGGCAGCTTCGGGTCTATGGCTACACCTTC. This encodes CASTNSGQLRVYGYTF.

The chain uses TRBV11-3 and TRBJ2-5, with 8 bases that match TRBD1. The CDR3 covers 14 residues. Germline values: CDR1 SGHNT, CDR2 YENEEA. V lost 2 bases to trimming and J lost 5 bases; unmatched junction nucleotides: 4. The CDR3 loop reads CASSLQGAHETQYF. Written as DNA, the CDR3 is TGTGCCAGCAGCTTACAGGGGGCCCACGAGACCCAGTACTTC.

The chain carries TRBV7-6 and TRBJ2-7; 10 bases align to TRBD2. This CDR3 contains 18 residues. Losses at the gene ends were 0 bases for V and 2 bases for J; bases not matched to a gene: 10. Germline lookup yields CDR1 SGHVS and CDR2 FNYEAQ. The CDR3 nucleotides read TGTGCCAGCAGCTTAGCACCCGGTGGGACTAGCGAGCCCTACGAGCAGTACTTC. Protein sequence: CASSLAPGGTSEPYEQYF.

Written as DNA, the CDR3 is TGTGCCAGTCGACGGACTAGCGGGAGTTATAATGAGCAGTTCTTC. As protein: CASRRTSGSYNEQFF. The genes are TRBV19 and TRBJ2-1; 13 bases are shared with TRBD2. V was pared by 8 bases and J by 7 bases, with 8 bases of the junction left unmatched. The CDR3 loop spans 15 amino acids. The germline V gene has CDR1 LNHDA and CDR2 SQIVND (reference sequence).

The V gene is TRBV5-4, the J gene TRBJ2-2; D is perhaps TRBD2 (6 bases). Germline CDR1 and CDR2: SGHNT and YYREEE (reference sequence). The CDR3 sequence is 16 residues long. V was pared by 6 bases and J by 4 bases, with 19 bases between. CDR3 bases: TGTGCCAGCACCCTCAGCGCGGGAATGACCACCGGGGAGCTGTTTTTT. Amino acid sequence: CASTLSAGMTTGELFF.

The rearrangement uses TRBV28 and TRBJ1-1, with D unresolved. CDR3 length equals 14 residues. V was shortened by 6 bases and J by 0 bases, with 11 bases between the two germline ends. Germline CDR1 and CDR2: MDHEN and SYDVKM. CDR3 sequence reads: CASSPIRMNTEAFF. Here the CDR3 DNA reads TGTGCCAGCAGCCCAATTAGAATGAACACTGAAGCTTTCTTT.

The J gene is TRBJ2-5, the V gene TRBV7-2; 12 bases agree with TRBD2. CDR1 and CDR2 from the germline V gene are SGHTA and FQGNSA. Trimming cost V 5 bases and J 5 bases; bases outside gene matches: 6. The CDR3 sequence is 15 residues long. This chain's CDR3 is CASSQGLAGFETQYF. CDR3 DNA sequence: TGTGCCAGCAGCCAAGGACTAGCGGGATTTGAGACCCAGTACTTC. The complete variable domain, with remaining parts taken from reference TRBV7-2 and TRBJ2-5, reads GAGVSQSPSNKVTEKGKDVELRCDPISGHTALYWYRQSLGQGLEFLIYFQGNSAPDKSGLPSDRFSAERTGGSVSTLTIQRTQQEDSAVYLCASSQGLAGFETQYFGPGTRLLVL.

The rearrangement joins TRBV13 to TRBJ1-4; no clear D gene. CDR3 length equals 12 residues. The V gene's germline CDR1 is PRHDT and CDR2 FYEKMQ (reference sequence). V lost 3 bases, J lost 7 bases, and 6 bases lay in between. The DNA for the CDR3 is TGTGCCAGCAGCTTGGAGGGTGAAAAACTGTTTTTT. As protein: CASSLEGEKLFF.

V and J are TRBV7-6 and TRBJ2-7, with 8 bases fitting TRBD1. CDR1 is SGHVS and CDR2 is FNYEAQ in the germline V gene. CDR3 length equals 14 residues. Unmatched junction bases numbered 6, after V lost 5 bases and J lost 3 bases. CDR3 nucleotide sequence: TGTGCCAGCAGCGTCGGGACAGGACACTACGAGCAGTACTTC. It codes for CASSVGTGHYEQYF.

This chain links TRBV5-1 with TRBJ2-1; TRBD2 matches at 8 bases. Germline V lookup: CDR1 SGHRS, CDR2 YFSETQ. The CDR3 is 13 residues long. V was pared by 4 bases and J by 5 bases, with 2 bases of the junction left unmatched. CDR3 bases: TGCGCCAGCAGCCCGGGGGGGCACAATGAGCAGTTCTTC. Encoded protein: CASSPGGHNEQFF.

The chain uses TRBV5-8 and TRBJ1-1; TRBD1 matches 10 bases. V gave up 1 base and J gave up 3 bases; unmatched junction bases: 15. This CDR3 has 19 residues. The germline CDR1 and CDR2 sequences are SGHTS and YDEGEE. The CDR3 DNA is TGTGCCAGCAGCTTGCGTATGTCGGGTTGGACAGGGGGATACACTGAAGCTTTCTTT. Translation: CASSLRMSGWTGGYTEAFF.

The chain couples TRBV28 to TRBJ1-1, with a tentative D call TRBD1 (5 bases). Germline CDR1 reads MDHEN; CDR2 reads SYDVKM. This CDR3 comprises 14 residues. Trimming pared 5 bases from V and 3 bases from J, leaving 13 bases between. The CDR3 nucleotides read TGTGCCAGCAGTGCTGACAGAAAATACACTGAAGCTTTCTTT. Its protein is CASSADRKYTEAFF.